The rows below give T cell receptor beta chains drawn from one sample of a study of cytomegalovirus exposure and HLA in healthy donors. Sequenced by immunoSEQ multiplex PCR; TCRdb stores in-frame clones only, minus some. The sample shows more than 150,000 clones, just over 75% of them seen only once. The specimen was PBMCs. The receptors originated from a man aged 18-30 years in good health and CMV-seronegative. Each CDR3 is given with its conserved first and last residue. Fields, in order: clone size, J gene, D gene, V gene, CDR3 DNA, CDR3 protein. D genes are given only for firm matches. Size tells how often a clone was seen (once, few, many) or the class of an expanded clone, and some rows leave it out.

abundance: -
j_gene: TRBJ1-1
d_gene: TRBD1
v_gene: TRBV18
CDR3nt: TGTGCCAGCTCACCCCGACAGGGCGGCACTGAAGCTTTCTTT
CDR3aa: CASSPRQGGTEAFF

abundance: -
j_gene: TRBJ2-7
d_gene: -
v_gene: TRBV7-9
CDR3nt: TGTGCCAGCAGCTTAAAGGGGCAGGGGAAAAGCGAGCAGTACTTC
CDR3aa: CASSLKGQGKSEQYF

abundance: -
j_gene: TRBJ1-2
d_gene: TRBD1
v_gene: TRBV9
CDR3nt: TGTGCCAGTCGAGGACAGGGAGGTTCTAACTATGGCTACACCTTC
CDR3aa: CASRGQGGSNYGYTF

abundance: -
j_gene: TRBJ1-4
d_gene: -
v_gene: TRBV6-5
CDR3nt: TGTGCCAGCAGTGTAGTCCGGGCAACTAATGAAAAACTGTTTTTT
CDR3aa: CASSVVRATNEKLFF

abundance: -
j_gene: TRBJ1-2
d_gene: -
v_gene: TRBV5-4
CDR3nt: TGTGCCAGCAGCTTGGGCCTCACAGGAACCTATGGCTACACCTTC
CDR3aa: CASSLGLTGTYGYTF

abundance: -
j_gene: TRBJ2-7
d_gene: -
v_gene: TRBV30
CDR3nt: TGTGCCTGGGCGGGACCTCGGAGCATCTACGAGCAGTACTTC
CDR3aa: CAWAGPRSIYEQYF

abundance: -
j_gene: TRBJ2-3
d_gene: -
v_gene: TRBV7-9
CDR3nt: TGTGCCAGCAGCTCCCGGGACACAGATACGCAGTATTTT
CDR3aa: CASSSRDTDTQYF

abundance: -
j_gene: TRBJ1-6
d_gene: -
v_gene: TRBV7-8
CDR3nt: TGTGCCAGCAGCCAAAGAGAGGGAGGCGCCCTAGCCTTT
CDR3aa: CASSQREGGALAF

abundance: -
j_gene: TRBJ2-7
d_gene: TRBD1
v_gene: TRBV14
CDR3nt: TGTGCCAGCAGCGGCAGCTCAGGGGGCCCTCTAACCTACGAGCAGTACTTC
CDR3aa: CASSGSSGGPLTYEQYF

abundance: -
j_gene: TRBJ2-3
d_gene: TRBD1
v_gene: TRBV4-3
CDR3nt: TGCGCCAGCAGCCAAGGTGGACAGGGGCCCACAGATACGCAGTATTTT
CDR3aa: CASSQGGQGPTDTQYF

abundance: -
j_gene: TRBJ2-7
d_gene: TRBD1
v_gene: TRBV19
CDR3nt: TGTGCCAGTAGTACCAGACAGGGCGAGCAGTACTTC
CDR3aa: CASSTRQGEQYF

abundance: -
j_gene: TRBJ2-5
d_gene: TRBD2
v_gene: TRBV5-6
CDR3nt: TGTGCCAGCAGCTTGGCCATACTAGCGGGGGGAAGGGAGACCCAGTACTTC
CDR3aa: CASSLAILAGGRETQYF

abundance: -
j_gene: TRBJ1-2
d_gene: -
v_gene: TRBV5-4
CDR3nt: TGTGCCAGCAGCTTGGGGCAGCGGGTCGATGGCTACACCTTC
CDR3aa: CASSLGQRVDGYTF

abundance: few
j_gene: TRBJ1-2
d_gene: -
v_gene: TRBV6-1
CDR3nt: TGTGCCAGCAGTATCCAGGGAAACTATGGCTACACCTTC
CDR3aa: CASSIQGNYGYTF

abundance: -
j_gene: TRBJ2-1
d_gene: TRBD2
v_gene: TRBV27
CDR3nt: TGTGCCAGCAGTTTCCTAACTAGCGGGAGGCCCAGTGAGCAGTTCTTC
CDR3aa: CASSFLTSGRPSEQFF

abundance: -
j_gene: TRBJ2-2
d_gene: TRBD1
v_gene: TRBV7-2
CDR3nt: TGTGCCAGCAGCTCGCCGACAGGGGGGGTGAACACCGGGGAGCTGTTTTTT
CDR3aa: CASSSPTGGVNTGELFF

abundance: -
j_gene: TRBJ2-5
d_gene: -
v_gene: TRBV19
CDR3nt: TGTGCCAGTAGGGGTCGAGGGGCGGTGGGGGGTCCGGAGACCCAGTACTTC
CDR3aa: CASRGRGAVGGPETQYF

abundance: few
j_gene: TRBJ1-1
d_gene: -
v_gene: TRBV25-1
CDR3nt: TGTGCCAGCAGGACAGGCTACACTGAAGCTTTCTTT
CDR3aa: CASRTGYTEAFF

abundance: -
j_gene: TRBJ2-7
d_gene: -
v_gene: TRBV5-1
CDR3nt: TGCGCCAGCAGCACGGGACTTGGCTACGAGCAGTACTTC
CDR3aa: CASSTGLGYEQYF

abundance: once
j_gene: TRBJ1-1
d_gene: -
v_gene: TRBV7-2
CDR3nt: TGTGCCAGCAGACAGGGAGGGGTTACTGAAGCTTTCTTT
CDR3aa: CASRQGGVTEAFF

abundance: -
j_gene: TRBJ1-2
d_gene: -
v_gene: TRBV19
CDR3nt: TGTGCCAGTAGTTCCACAGGGACGGGGAACTATGGCTACACCTTC
CDR3aa: CASSSTGTGNYGYTF

abundance: -
j_gene: TRBJ1-2
d_gene: TRBD1
v_gene: TRBV6-5
CDR3nt: TGTGCCAGCAGTTACTCGGGACAGGGCTGTGGCTACACCTTC
CDR3aa: CASSYSGQGCGYTF

abundance: -
j_gene: TRBJ2-1
d_gene: TRBD2
v_gene: TRBV27
CDR3nt: TGTGCCAGCAGTTCACAAACTAGCGGGCTAACCTACAATGAGCAGTTCTTC
CDR3aa: CASSSQTSGLTYNEQFF

abundance: -
j_gene: TRBJ2-3
d_gene: TRBD2
v_gene: TRBV6-1
CDR3nt: TGTGCCAGCAGTGAACTTCAGCGGGGCAGCACAGATACGCAGTATTTT
CDR3aa: CASSELQRGSTDTQYF

abundance: -
j_gene: TRBJ1-3
d_gene: -
v_gene: TRBV30
CDR3nt: TGTGCCTGGAGTCGCGGGAGCTCTGGAAACACCATATATTTT
CDR3aa: CAWSRGSSGNTIYF

abundance: -
j_gene: TRBJ2-5
d_gene: TRBD2
v_gene: TRBV7-9
CDR3nt: TGTGCCAGCAGCCTACGGACTAGCGGGGGGGGAGAGACCCAGTACTTC
CDR3aa: CASSLRTSGGGETQYF

abundance: few
j_gene: TRBJ1-2
d_gene: TRBD1
v_gene: TRBV6-5
CDR3nt: TGTGCCAGCAGTTACCAACAGGGGTTATACGGCTACACCTTC
CDR3aa: CASSYQQGLYGYTF

abundance: -
j_gene: TRBJ1-3
d_gene: -
v_gene: TRBV9
CDR3nt: TGTGCCAGCAGCGTAAAAGCGAGACGCCCAAACACCATATATTTT
CDR3aa: CASSVKARRPNTIYF

abundance: -
j_gene: TRBJ2-1
d_gene: TRBD2
v_gene: TRBV5-1
CDR3nt: TGCGCCAGCAACCTAGCGGGGGCCTCCTACAATGAGCAGTTCTTC
CDR3aa: CASNLAGASYNEQFF

abundance: -
j_gene: TRBJ2-1
d_gene: -
v_gene: TRBV28
CDR3nt: TGTGCCAGCAGATCATTCACAGCGGAGGGGCAGTTCTTC
CDR3aa: CASRSFTAEGQFF

abundance: once
j_gene: TRBJ1-2
d_gene: TRBD1
v_gene: TRBV7-8
CDR3nt: TGTGCCAGCAGCTTAGCCGGGACAGGTGGCCATGGCTACACCTTC
CDR3aa: CASSLAGTGGHGYTF

abundance: many
j_gene: TRBJ1-1
d_gene: -
v_gene: TRBV19
CDR3nt: TGTGCCAGTAGTATCTCAGGAGGGACTTTCTTTGGTACTGAAGCTTTCTTT
CDR3aa: CASSISGGTFFGTEAFF

abundance: -
j_gene: TRBJ2-1
d_gene: TRBD1
v_gene: TRBV19
CDR3nt: TGTGCCAGTGTGGTGAGAGGACAGGGGCCGAATGAGCAGTTCTTC
CDR3aa: CASVVRGQGPNEQFF

abundance: -
j_gene: TRBJ2-7
d_gene: TRBD1
v_gene: TRBV19
CDR3nt: TGTGCCAGTAGTATAGCTGGGACAGGGGGCTACGAGCAGTACTTC
CDR3aa: CASSIAGTGGYEQYF

abundance: -
j_gene: TRBJ2-3
d_gene: TRBD2
v_gene: TRBV5-1
CDR3nt: TGCGCCAGCAGCCCGGGGGGGGAAGCAGATACGCAGTATTTT
CDR3aa: CASSPGGEADTQYF

abundance: -
j_gene: TRBJ2-7
d_gene: TRBD1
v_gene: TRBV25-1
CDR3nt: TGTGCCAGCAGTCACAGGGGCTACTACGAGCAGTACTTC
CDR3aa: CASSHRGYYEQYF

abundance: few
j_gene: TRBJ2-2
d_gene: TRBD2
v_gene: TRBV7-9
CDR3nt: TGTGCCAGCAGCTTATATTCTAGCGGGAGTGCCGGGGAGCTGTTTTTT
CDR3aa: CASSLYSSGSAGELFF

abundance: few
j_gene: TRBJ2-7
d_gene: -
v_gene: TRBV19
CDR3nt: TGTGCCAGTAGTAAACAGGCTACCTACGAGCAGTACTTC
CDR3aa: CASSKQATYEQYF

abundance: once
j_gene: TRBJ1-1
d_gene: -
v_gene: TRBV29-1
CDR3nt: TGCAGCGCCGCATCGGGTCGGACTGAAGCTTTCTTT
CDR3aa: CSAASGRTEAFF

abundance: -
j_gene: TRBJ2-5
d_gene: TRBD1
v_gene: TRBV4-3
CDR3nt: TGCGCCAGCAGCTCTGGACAGGGTGGTGTTGAGACCCAGTACTTC
CDR3aa: CASSSGQGGVETQYF

abundance: -
j_gene: TRBJ2-7
d_gene: -
v_gene: TRBV21-1
CDR3nt: TGTGCCAGCACCAGCTCGACAGGGGATACGGCCTACGAGCAGTACTTC
CDR3aa: CASTSSTGDTAYEQYF

abundance: -
j_gene: TRBJ1-1
d_gene: -
v_gene: TRBV7-3
CDR3nt: TGTGCCAGCAGCTTAAACTTCCGGGTCACTGAAGCTTTCTTT
CDR3aa: CASSLNFRVTEAFF

abundance: -
j_gene: TRBJ2-5
d_gene: TRBD2
v_gene: TRBV2
CDR3nt: TGTGCCAGCGGGGTGATTAGCGGGGGGGCTCAGACCCAGTACTTC
CDR3aa: CASGVISGGAQTQYF

abundance: once
j_gene: TRBJ1-1
d_gene: TRBD1
v_gene: TRBV18
CDR3nt: TGTGCCAGCTCACCACCGGGCGGAGGGGGCAACACTGAAGCTTTCTTT
CDR3aa: CASSPPGGGGNTEAFF